This TCR beta chain was retrieved from a study of T cells expressing NK-cell markers. Whole-study results and caveats: In several donors, dominant clonotypes made up 28.3-60.1% of CD3+CD56-NKG2C+ cells.

In regard to this clonotype: Its antigen is unidentified.

The CDR3 is 17 residues long. The germline V gene encodes CDR1 SGHAT and CDR2 FQNNGV. TCRdb reprocessed the 5' RACE reads, with one entry per CDR3 protein and no DNA. The sample table includes under 200,000 distinct CDR3 sequences. The V call is TRBV11-2, the J call TRBJ2-1; the TRBD2 assignment by TCRdb is unverifiable without DNA. The sequenced material came from blood T cells: a sorted CD56 or NKG2C T cell subset, CD4+ or CD8+ T cells, or bulk PBMC T cells (not recorded which). This receptor was obtained from a woman between 18 and 70 years old in good health. Here the CDR3 reads CASSLDRDGSRVDEQFF.